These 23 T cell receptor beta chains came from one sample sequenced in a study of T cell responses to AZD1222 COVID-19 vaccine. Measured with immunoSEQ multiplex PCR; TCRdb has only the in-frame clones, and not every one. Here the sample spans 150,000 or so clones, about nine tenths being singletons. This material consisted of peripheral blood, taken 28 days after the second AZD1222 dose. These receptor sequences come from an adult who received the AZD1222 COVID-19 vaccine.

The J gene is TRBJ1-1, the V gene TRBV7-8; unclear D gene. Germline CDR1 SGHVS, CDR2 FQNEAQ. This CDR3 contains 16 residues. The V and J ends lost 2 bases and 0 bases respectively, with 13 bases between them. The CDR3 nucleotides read TGTGCCAGCAGCTTACCAGCGGGCCGGATGAACACTGAAGCTTTCTTT. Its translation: CASSLPAGRMNTEAFF.

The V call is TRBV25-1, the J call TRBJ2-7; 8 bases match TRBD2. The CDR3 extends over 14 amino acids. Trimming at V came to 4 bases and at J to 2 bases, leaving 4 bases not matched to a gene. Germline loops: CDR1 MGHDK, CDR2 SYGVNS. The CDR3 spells CASSASGSTYEQYF. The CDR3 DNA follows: TGTGCCAGCAGTGCAAGCGGGAGCACCTACGAGCAGTACTTC.

CDR3 protein: CASSATEGLAGRYEQYF. DNA for the CDR3: TGTGCCAGCAGCGCAACCGAGGGACTAGCGGGGCGATACGAGCAGTACTTC. The V call is TRBV9, the J call TRBJ2-7; 13 positions match TRBD2. The CDR3 totals 17 residues. Germline V lookup: CDR1 SGDLS, CDR2 YYNGEE. The V gene end was trimmed by 3 bases and the J gene end by 4 bases; junction bases not matched to a gene: 10. The variable domain in full, with the rest retrieved from reference TRBV9 and TRBJ2-7, is DSGVTQTPKHLITATGQRVTLRCSPRSGDLSVYWYQQSLDQGLQFLIQYYNGEERAKGNILERFSAQQFPDLHSELNLSSLELGDSALYFCASSATEGLAGRYEQYFGPGTRLTVT.

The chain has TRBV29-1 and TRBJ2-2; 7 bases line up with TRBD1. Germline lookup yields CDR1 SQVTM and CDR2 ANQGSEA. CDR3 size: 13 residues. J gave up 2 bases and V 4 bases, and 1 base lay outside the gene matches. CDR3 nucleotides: TGCAGCGTTGGACAGGGCAACACCGGGGAGCTGTTTTTT. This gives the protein CSVGQGNTGELFF.

The CDR3: CASHPGTRATIAQYF. Written as DNA, the CDR3 is TGTGCCAGCCATCCCGGGACTAGGGCTACGATTGCCCAGTACTTC. The gene calls are TRBV7-2 and TRBJ2-5; 8 positions agree with TRBD2. Trimming removed 8 bases from V and 9 bases from J; junction bases left unmatched: 17. The CDR3 loop spans 15 amino acids. Germline V gene data show CDR1 as SGHTA and CDR2 as FQGNSA.

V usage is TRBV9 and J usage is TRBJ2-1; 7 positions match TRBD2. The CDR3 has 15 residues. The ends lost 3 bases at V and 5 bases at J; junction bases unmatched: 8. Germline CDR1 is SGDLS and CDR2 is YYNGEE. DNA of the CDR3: TGTGCCAGCAGCGCGGGACTACGTGGTAACAATGAGCAGTTCTTC. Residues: CASSAGLRGNNEQFF.

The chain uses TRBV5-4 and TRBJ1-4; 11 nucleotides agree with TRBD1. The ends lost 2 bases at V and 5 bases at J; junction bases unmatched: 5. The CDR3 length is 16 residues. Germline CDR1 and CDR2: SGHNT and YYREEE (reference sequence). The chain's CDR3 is CASSFGDRGKNEKLFF. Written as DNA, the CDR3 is TGTGCCAGCAGCTTTGGGGACAGGGGGAAAAATGAAAAACTGTTTTTT. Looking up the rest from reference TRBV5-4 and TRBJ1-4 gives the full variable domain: ETGVTQSPTHLIKTRGQQVTLRCSSQSGHNTVSWYQQALGQGPQFIFQYYREEENGRGNFPPRFSGLQFPNYSSELNVNALELDDSALYLCASSFGDRGKNEKLFFGSGTQLSVL.

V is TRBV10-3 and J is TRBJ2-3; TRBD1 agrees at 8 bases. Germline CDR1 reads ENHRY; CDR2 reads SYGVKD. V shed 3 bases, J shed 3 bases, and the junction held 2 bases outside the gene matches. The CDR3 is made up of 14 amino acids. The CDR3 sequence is CAISEGTGTDTQYF. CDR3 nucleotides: TGTGCCATCAGTGAAGGGACAGGTACAGATACGCAGTATTTT.

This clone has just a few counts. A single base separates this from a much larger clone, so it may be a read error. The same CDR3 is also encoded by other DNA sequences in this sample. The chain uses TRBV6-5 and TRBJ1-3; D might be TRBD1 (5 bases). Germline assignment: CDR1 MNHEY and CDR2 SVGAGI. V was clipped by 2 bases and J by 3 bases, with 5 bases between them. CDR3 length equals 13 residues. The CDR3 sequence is CASSYRGGNTIYF. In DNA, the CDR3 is TGTGCCAGCAGTTACAGGGGTGGAAACACCATATATTTT.

CDR3: CASSYDTSNYGYTF. As DNA, the CDR3 is TGTGCCAGCAGTTATGACACGTCTAACTATGGCTACACCTTC. The chain couples TRBV2 to TRBJ1-2; D remains ambiguous. Germline CDR1 reads SNHLY; CDR2 reads FYNNEI. The V gene lost 5 bases and the J gene lost 0 bases, with 10 bases spanning the gap. This CDR3 is built from 14 residues.

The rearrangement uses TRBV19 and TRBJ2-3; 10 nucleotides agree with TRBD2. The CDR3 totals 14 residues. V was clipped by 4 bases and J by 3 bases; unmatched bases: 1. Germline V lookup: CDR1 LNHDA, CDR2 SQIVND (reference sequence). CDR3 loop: CASSRLAGTDTQYF. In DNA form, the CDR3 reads TGTGCCAGTAGTAGACTAGCGGGTACAGATACGCAGTATTTT.

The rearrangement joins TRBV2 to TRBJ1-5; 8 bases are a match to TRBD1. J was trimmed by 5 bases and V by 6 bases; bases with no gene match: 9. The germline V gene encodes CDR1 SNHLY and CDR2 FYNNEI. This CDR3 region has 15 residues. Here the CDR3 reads CASRRRGTGYQPQHF. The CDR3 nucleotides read TGTGCCAGCAGAAGGAGAGGGACAGGATATCAGCCCCAGCATTTT.

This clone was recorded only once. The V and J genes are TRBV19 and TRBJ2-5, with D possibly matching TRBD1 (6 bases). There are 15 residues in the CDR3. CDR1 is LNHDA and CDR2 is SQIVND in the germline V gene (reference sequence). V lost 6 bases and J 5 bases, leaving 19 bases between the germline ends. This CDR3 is CASRPASGVKETQYF. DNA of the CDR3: TGTGCCAGTAGACCCGCCTCAGGGGTGAAGGAGACCCAGTACTTC. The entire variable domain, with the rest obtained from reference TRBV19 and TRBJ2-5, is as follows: DGGITQSPKYLFRKEGQNVTLSCEQNLNHDAMYWYRQDPGQGLRLIYYSQIVNDFQKGDIAEGYSVSREKKESFPLTVTSAQKNPTAFYLCASRPASGVKETQYFGPGTRLLVL.

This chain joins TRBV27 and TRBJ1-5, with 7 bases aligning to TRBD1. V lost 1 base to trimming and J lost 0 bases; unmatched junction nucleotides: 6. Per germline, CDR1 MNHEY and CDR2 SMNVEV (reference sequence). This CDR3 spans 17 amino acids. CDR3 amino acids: CASSLWSRGNSNQPQHF. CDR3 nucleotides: TGTGCCAGCAGTTTATGGTCCAGGGGGAATAGCAATCAGCCCCAGCATTTT.

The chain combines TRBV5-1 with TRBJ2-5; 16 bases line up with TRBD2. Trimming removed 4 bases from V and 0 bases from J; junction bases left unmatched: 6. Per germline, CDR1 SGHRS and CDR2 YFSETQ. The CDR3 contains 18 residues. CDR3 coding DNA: TGCGCCAGCAGCACAGGGACTAGCGGGAGGGGGTACCAAGAGACCCAGTACTTC. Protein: CASSTGTSGRGYQETQYF.

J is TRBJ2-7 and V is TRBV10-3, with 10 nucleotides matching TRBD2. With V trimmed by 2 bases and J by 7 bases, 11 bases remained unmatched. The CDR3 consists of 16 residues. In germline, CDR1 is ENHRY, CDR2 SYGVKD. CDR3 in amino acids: CAISEEGLAGVREQYF. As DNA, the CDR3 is TGTGCCATCAGTGAGGAGGGGCTAGCGGGAGTTCGAGAGCAGTACTTC.

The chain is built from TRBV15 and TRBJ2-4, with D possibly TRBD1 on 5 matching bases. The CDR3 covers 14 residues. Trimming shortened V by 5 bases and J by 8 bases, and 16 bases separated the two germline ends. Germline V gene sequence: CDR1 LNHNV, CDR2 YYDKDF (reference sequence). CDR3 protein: CATSVNKDRDIQYF. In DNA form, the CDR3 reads TGTGCCACCAGCGTAAATAAAGACAGAGACATTCAGTACTTC.

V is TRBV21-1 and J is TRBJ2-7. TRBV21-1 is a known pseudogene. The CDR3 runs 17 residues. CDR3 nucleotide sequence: TGTGCCAGCAGCAAAGTTTGGAGAGGGGAACCATACTACGAGCAGTACTTC. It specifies CASSKVWRGEPYYEQYF.

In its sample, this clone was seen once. The CDR3 DNA is TGTGCCAGCAGTTACTCGTGGGCAGGGGGACGGTATGGCTACACCTTC. Translation gives CASSYSWAGGRYGYTF. The V call is TRBV6-5, the J call TRBJ1-2; TRBD1 matches 7 bases. V shed 0 bases, J shed 5 bases, and the junction held 9 bases outside the gene matches. CDR1 is MNHEY, CDR2 SVGAGI, per germline. This CDR3 region has 16 residues.

CDR3 sequence reads: CASSYGSRSYGYTF. CDR3 nucleotides: TGTGCCAGCAGTTACGGATCCAGAAGCTATGGCTACACCTTC. V usage is TRBV6-5 and J usage is TRBJ1-2; D ambiguous. CDR1 and CDR2 from the germline V gene are MNHEY and SVGAGI. This CDR3 comprises 14 residues. The V and J ends lost 2 bases and 4 bases respectively, with 11 bases between them.

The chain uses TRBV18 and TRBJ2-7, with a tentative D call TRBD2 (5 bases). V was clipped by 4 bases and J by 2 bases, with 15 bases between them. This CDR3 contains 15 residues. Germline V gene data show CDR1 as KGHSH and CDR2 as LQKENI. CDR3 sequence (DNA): TGTGCCAGCTCACTTGACGGAGGTCCTACCTACGAGCAGTACTTC. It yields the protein CASSLDGGPTYEQYF.

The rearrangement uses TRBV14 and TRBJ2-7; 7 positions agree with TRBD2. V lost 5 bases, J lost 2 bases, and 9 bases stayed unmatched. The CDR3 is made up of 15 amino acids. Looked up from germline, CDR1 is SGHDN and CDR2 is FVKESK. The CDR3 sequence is CASSRSSGPAYEQYF. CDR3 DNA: TGTGCCAGCAGCAGATCTAGCGGCCCTGCCTACGAGCAGTACTTC.

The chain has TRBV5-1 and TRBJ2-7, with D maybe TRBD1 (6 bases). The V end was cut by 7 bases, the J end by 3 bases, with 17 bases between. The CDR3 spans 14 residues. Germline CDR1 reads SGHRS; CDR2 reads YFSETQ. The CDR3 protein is CASRLGQGFYEQYF. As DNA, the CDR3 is TGCGCCAGCCGACTGGGCCAGGGGTTCTACGAGCAGTACTTC.